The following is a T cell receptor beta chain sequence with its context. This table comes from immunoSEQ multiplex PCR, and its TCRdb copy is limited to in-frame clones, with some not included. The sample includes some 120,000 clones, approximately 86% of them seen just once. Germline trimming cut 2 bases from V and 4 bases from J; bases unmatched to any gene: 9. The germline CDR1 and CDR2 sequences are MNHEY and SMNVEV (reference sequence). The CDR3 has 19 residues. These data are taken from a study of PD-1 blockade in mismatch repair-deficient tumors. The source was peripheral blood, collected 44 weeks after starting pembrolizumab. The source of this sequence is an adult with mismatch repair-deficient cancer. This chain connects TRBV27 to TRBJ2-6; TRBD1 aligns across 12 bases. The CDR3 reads CASSLEPGQGAGGANVLTF. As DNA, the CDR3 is TGTGCCAGCAGTTTAGAACCGGGACAGGGGGCAGGGGGGGCCAACGTCCTGACTTTC.